Presented here are 13 T cell receptor beta chains from one specimen sequenced in a study of blood T cell repertoires in COVID-19. Generated by immunoSEQ multiplex PCR, the TCRdb table keeps only in-frame clones and is missing some. Of some 120,000 clones in the sample, 75% to 90% were seen once. Sequenced material: peripheral blood. All receptors derive from a man between 65 and 85 years old with active or convalescent COVID-19.

The V and J genes are TRBV11-2 and TRBJ2-5, with D maybe TRBD1 (6 bases). V was cut by 6 bases and J by 5 bases, with 10 bases left in between. The germline gives CDR1 SGHAT, CDR2 FQNNGV. The CDR3 extends over 12 amino acids. CDR3 DNA: TGTGCCAGCAGACAGGGTTTGGAGACCCAGTACTTC. Translated: CASRQGLETQYF.

The chain carries TRBV11-3 and TRBJ2-5; 10 bases line up with TRBD2. CDR3 length equals 15 residues. Germline V gives CDR1 SGHNT, CDR2 YENEEA. V gave up 2 bases and J gave up 1 base; unmatched junction bases: 1. The CDR3 here is CASSLTSGVQETQYF. The CDR3 DNA sequence: TGTGCCAGCAGCTTAACTAGCGGGGTCCAAGAGACCCAGTACTTC. The full variable domain, completed using reference TRBV11-3 and TRBJ2-5, is EAGVVQSPRYKIIEKKQPVAFWCNPISGHNTLYWYLQNLGQGPELLIRYENEEAVDDSQLPKDRFSAERLKGVDSTLKIQPAELGDSAVYLCASSLTSGVQETQYFGPGTRLLVL.

J is TRBJ2-3 and V is TRBV7-2, with 8 bases lining up with TRBD2. Germline trimming cut 2 bases from V and 0 bases from J; bases unmatched to any gene: 7. The CDR3 loop spans 17 amino acids. Germline-derived CDR1 and CDR2 are SGHTA and FQGNSA. The CDR3, as DNA: TGTGCCAGCAGCTTACAGATAGCGGGATATAGCACAGATACGCAGTATTTT. Translated, it gives CASSLQIAGYSTDTQYF.

The chain uses TRBV6-5 and TRBJ1-2; D perhaps matches TRBD1 (5 bases). V lost 6 bases to trimming and J lost 2 bases, with 16 bases between them. Per germline, CDR1 MNHEY and CDR2 SVGAGI. The CDR3 consists of 15 residues. The CDR3 DNA follows: TGTGCCAGCAGCCAACGGCAGGGAATCAACTATGGCTACACCTTC. It yields the protein CASSQRQGINYGYTF.

This clone has a single count. CDR3 bases: TGTGCCAGTAGTATAGGGACTAGCAGTACGAACACCGGGGAGCTGTTTTTT. As protein: CASSIGTSSTNTGELFF. The chain is built from TRBV19 and TRBJ2-2; 8 nucleotides agree with TRBD2. Germline assignment: CDR1 LNHDA and CDR2 SQIVND (reference sequence). The CDR3 length is 17 residues. The junction had 4 bases not matched to a gene; V was cut back by 1 base and J by 0 bases. Looking up the rest from reference TRBV19 and TRBJ2-2 gives the full variable domain: DGGITQSPKYLFRKEGQNVTLSCEQNLNHDAMYWYRQDPGQGLRLIYYSQIVNDFQKGDIAEGYSVSREKKESFPLTVTSAQKNPTAFYLCASSIGTSSTNTGELFFGEGSRLTVL.

The rearrangement uses TRBV27 and TRBJ1-5; D unclear. Trimming removed 3 bases at V and 0 bases at J, with 9 bases between. Per germline, CDR1 MNHEY and CDR2 SMNVEV (reference sequence). The CDR3 spans 15 residues. CDR3 in amino acids: CASSLWPISNQPQHF. The CDR3 nucleotides read TGTGCCAGCAGTTTGTGGCCAATTAGCAATCAGCCCCAGCATTTT.

The rearrangement joins TRBV6-6 to TRBJ2-3, with 7 bases that match TRBD1. The CDR3 is 15 amino acids. Germline-derived CDR1 and CDR2 are MNHNY and SVGAGI (reference sequence). After removal of 2 bases from V and 1 base from J, the junction contained 3 bases not matched to a gene. The CDR3 DNA follows: TGTGCCAGCAGTTACAGCGGACAGGGCACAGATACGCAGTATTTT. It specifies CASSYSGQGTDTQYF.

The chain couples TRBV11-1 to TRBJ1-1; the D gene is possibly TRBD1 (5 bases). The CDR3 consists of 13 residues. Germline CDR1 is SGHAT and CDR2 is FQDESV (reference sequence). Trimming pared 5 bases from V and 10 bases from J, leaving 17 bases between. DNA for the CDR3: TGTGCCAGCAGCAAGTTAGGGGAACAAGGAGCTTTCTTT. Its translation: CASSKLGEQGAFF. Full variable domain (rest looked up from reference TRBV11-1 and TRBJ1-1): EAEVAQSPRYKITEKSQAVAFWCDPISGHATLYWYRQILGQGPELLVQFQDESVVDDSQLPKDRFSAERLKGVDSTLKIQPAELGDSAMYLCASSKLGEQGAFFGQGTRLTVV.

This clone showed up just once. The chain uses TRBV29-1 and TRBJ2-5; TRBD2 aligns across 13 bases. This CDR3 spans 13 amino acids. CDR1 is SQVTM and CDR2 is ANQGSEA in the germline V gene. V lost 7 bases and J lost 5; bases outside the gene matches: 4. In DNA, the CDR3 is TGCAGCGCCCTGGGACTAGCGGGGGAGACCCAGTACTTC. It translates to CSALGLAGETQYF.

The DNA of the CDR3 is TGCGCCAGCAGCCCTGGATCTAGCGGAGACACAGATACGCAGTATTTT. It is translated as CASSPGSSGDTDTQYF. The chain has TRBV5-1 and TRBJ2-3, with 7 bases aligning to TRBD2. The CDR3 has 16 residues. Trimming cost V 4 bases and J 2 bases; bases outside gene matches: 10. In germline, CDR1 is SGHRS, CDR2 YFSETQ.

The chain employs TRBV2 and TRBJ2-3, with D perhaps matching TRBD1 (6 bases). The CDR3 extends over 14 amino acids. The V gene lost 5 bases and the J gene lost 2 bases, with 11 bases spanning the gap. CDR1 is SNHLY, CDR2 FYNNEI, per germline. The chain's CDR3 is CASSRTAYTDTQYF. CDR3 sequence (DNA): TGTGCCAGCAGTAGGACAGCCTACACAGATACGCAGTATTTT. The full variable domain, rest sourced from reference TRBV2 and TRBJ2-3, is EPEVTQTPSHQVTQMGQEVILRCVPISNHLYFYWYRQILGQKVEFLVSFYNNEISEKSEIFDDQFSVERPDGSNFTLKIRSTKLEDSAMYFCASSRTAYTDTQYFGPGTRLTVL.

V usage is TRBV28 and J usage is TRBJ2-1; 14 positions match TRBD2. The CDR3 consists of 16 residues. Germline V gene lookup returns CDR1 MDHEN and CDR2 SYDVKM. With V trimmed by 6 bases and J by 7 bases, 8 bases remained unmatched. The CDR3 bases are TGTGCCAGCAGGCCTACCGGGACTAGCGGGAGTAATGAGCAGTTCTTC. As protein: CASRPTGTSGSNEQFF. The full variable domain, with the rest looked up from reference TRBV28 and TRBJ2-1, is DVKVTQSSRYLVKRTGEKVFLECVQDMDHENMFWYRQDPGLGLRLIYFSYDVKMKEKGDIPEGYSVSREKKERFSLILESASTNQTSMYLCASRPTGTSGSNEQFFGPGTRLTVL.

The chain uses TRBV28 and TRBJ1-2; 10 bases map to TRBD1. Germline-derived CDR1 and CDR2 are MDHEN and SYDVKM. The CDR3 has 14 residues. The ends lost 4 bases at V and 3 bases at J; junction bases unmatched: 2. CDR3 sequence (DNA): TGTGCCAGCAGTTCGGGACAGGGGTACTATGGCTACACCTTC. Protein: CASSSGQGYYGYTF.